These 12 T cell receptor beta chains originate from one sample sequenced in a study of blood T cell repertoires in COVID-19. Only in-frame clones appear in the TCRdb table, and some are missing; sequencing was by immunoSEQ multiplex PCR. The sample includes about 130,000 clones, 80% to 85% of them seen just once. Source material: peripheral blood. The receptors come from a woman aged 45-65 years with acute or convalescent COVID-19.

V usage is TRBV18 and J usage is TRBJ2-1; 11 bases are a match to TRBD2. In germline, CDR1 is KGHSH, CDR2 LQKENI. CDR3 length: 15 residues. The J segment lost 7 bases and the V segment lost 6 bases, leaving 8 bases of the junction unmatched. The CDR3 region has the DNA TGTGCCAGCTCCCAACTAGCGGGAGTTTTAAATGAGCAGTTCTTC. This codes for CASSQLAGVLNEQFF.

This clone was observed a few times. This chain connects TRBV28 to TRBJ2-1; 7 positions agree with TRBD1. The germline V gene has CDR1 MDHEN and CDR2 SYDVKM. The CDR3 is 15 amino acids. V dropped 6 bases and J dropped 0; count of bases not matched to a gene: 5. For the CDR3, the DNA is TGTGCCAGCAGGACAGGGTCCCGCTCCTACAATGAGCAGTTCTTC. Its translation is CASRTGSRSYNEQFF.

This clone appeared a single time. This sequence joins TRBV4-2 and TRBJ2-7; 8 bases are a match to TRBD2. Germline loops: CDR1 LGHNA, CDR2 YNFKEQ. The junction had 7 bases not matched to a gene; V was cut back by 1 base and J by 2 bases. This CDR3 spans 16 amino acids. The CDR3 protein is CASSQAVAGSPYEQYF. The CDR3 DNA is TGTGCCAGCAGCCAAGCCGTAGCGGGATCCCCCTACGAGCAGTACTTC.

The rearrangement joins TRBV27 to TRBJ2-3; D is unresolved. V was pared by 3 bases and J by 3 bases, with 10 bases between. The CDR3 consists of 14 residues. Germline V gene lookup returns CDR1 MNHEY and CDR2 SMNVEV (reference sequence). The CDR3 loop reads CASSLSLGTDTQYF. The CDR3 region has the DNA TGTGCCAGCAGTTTGTCTCTCGGGACAGATACGCAGTATTTT.

The genes are TRBV15 and TRBJ2-1; 9 bases are shared with TRBD2. Germline loops: CDR1 LNHNV, CDR2 YYDKDF (reference sequence). There are 14 residues in the CDR3. After removal of 3 bases from V and 6 bases from J, the junction contained 3 bases not matched to a gene. CDR3 DNA sequence: TGTGCCACCAGCAGTAGCGGGAGTGTCAATGAGCAGTTCTTC. Translation gives CATSSSGSVNEQFF.

The rearrangement joins TRBV9 to TRBJ2-3, with 10 bases that match TRBD2. Germline CDR1 is SGDLS and CDR2 is YYNGEE. The CDR3 has 17 residues. J gave up 6 bases and V 0 bases, and 10 bases lay outside the gene matches. The CDR3 loop is CASSVAPAGGPSDTQYF. The CDR3 nucleotides are TGTGCCAGCAGCGTAGCCCCAGCGGGAGGGCCGAGTGATACGCAGTATTTT. Full variable domain (rest looked up from reference TRBV9 and TRBJ2-3): DSGVTQTPKHLITATGQRVTLRCSPRSGDLSVYWYQQSLDQGLQFLIQYYNGEERAKGNILERFSAQQFPDLHSELNLSSLELGDSALYFCASSVAPAGGPSDTQYFGPGTRLTVL.

The chain employs TRBV6-5 and TRBJ1-4; D gene unclear. V dropped 5 bases and J dropped 2 bases, with 9 bases sitting between them. The length of the CDR3 is 14 residues. From germline, CDR1 is MNHEY and CDR2 SVGAGI. The CDR3 nucleotides read TGTGCCAGCAGTCCGAGTATGACTAATGAAAAACTGTTTTTT. Its protein product is CASSPSMTNEKLFF.

The chain uses TRBV19 and TRBJ1-5; 8 bases are a match to TRBD1. Germline V gene lookup returns CDR1 LNHDA and CDR2 SQIVND (reference sequence). The CDR3 sequence is 13 residues long. The V segment lost 6 bases and the J segment 4 bases; nucleotides outside the gene matches: 2. Here the CDR3 reads CASRGQVNQPQHF. CDR3 sequence (DNA): TGTGCCAGTAGGGGACAGGTTAATCAGCCCCAGCATTTT.

V and J are TRBV28 and TRBJ1-2; D is perhaps TRBD1 (5 bases). This CDR3 is built from 11 residues. The germline gives CDR1 MDHEN, CDR2 SYDVKM. V dropped 10 bases and J dropped 5 bases, with 11 bases sitting between them. The CDR3 region is CATGNLYGYTF. The CDR3 DNA sequence: TGTGCCACAGGGAATTTGTATGGCTACACCTTC.

This clone appeared once. The CDR3, as DNA: TGTGCCACCAGGTGGGGCGGAGGGGATGGCTACACCTTC. Residues: CATRWGGGDGYTF. This rearrangement joins TRBV19 to TRBJ1-2; maybe TRBD1 (5 bases). Germline V CDR1 and CDR2: LNHDA, SQIVND (reference sequence). The CDR3 contains 13 residues. V was shortened by 10 bases and J by 6 bases, with 18 bases between the two germline ends.

The J gene is TRBJ2-2, the V gene TRBV7-8; D might be TRBD2 (6 bases). Germline CDR1 SGHVS, CDR2 FQNEAQ. The CDR3 is 15 amino acids. The V gene lost 0 bases and the J gene lost 4 bases, with 9 bases spanning the gap. The CDR3 sequence: CASSLARGATGELFF. CDR3 coding DNA: TGTGCCAGCAGCTTAGCGCGCGGGGCCACCGGGGAGCTGTTTTTT.

The CDR3 nucleotides read TGTGCCACCCATAGGAGTGCAGCTAACTATGGCTACACCTTC. Translating it yields CATHRSAANYGYTF. The J gene is TRBJ1-2, the V gene TRBV19, with D hard to call. This CDR3 comprises 14 residues. V lost 10 bases and J 0 bases, leaving 15 bases between the germline ends. Germline assignment: CDR1 LNHDA and CDR2 SQIVND (reference sequence).